The clone carrying this T cell receptor (beta chain) was observed many times. Its antigen is as yet unknown. The data were obtained in a study of early T cells in non-severe SARS-CoV-2 infection. For the study at large: Bulk RNA isolated from unsorted whole blood underwent sequencing; chains were not paired. Study-level findings and limits: The matching step, a VDJdb search, favored anti-spike CD8 responses and missed private and CD4 specificities.

Individual cDNA molecules each received unique molecular identifiers attached to them. TCRdb reanalysed the 5' RACE reads using MiXCR and keeps one entry per CDR3 protein. The sample contains around 77,000 distinct CDR3 sequences, about 14% of which appear only once. The receptor's source is an adult who was a healthcare worker with PCR-confirmed SARS-CoV-2 infection or an uninfected control (not recorded which). The specimen was whole blood, collected at baseline.

DNA of the CDR3: TGTGCCACCAGCAGAGATCCTGGGGGAACCACTGAAGCTTTCTTT. Encoded protein: CATSRDPGGTTEAFF. This chain connects TRBV15 to TRBJ1-1, with D perhaps matching TRBD1 (5 bases). Trimming left V 0 bases short and J 4 bases short, with 12 bases between. The CDR3 spans 15 residues. CDR1 is LNHNV and CDR2 is YYDKDF in the germline V gene (reference sequence).